Each of the 17 T cell receptor beta chains below was sequenced from the same sample in a study of cytomegalovirus exposure and HLA in healthy donors. This PCR relied on a set of 60 Vbeta primers and 13 Jbeta primers. Clones were read by immunoSEQ multiplex PCR, and TCRdb kept only the in-frame ones, dropping some. The repertoire holds about 170,000 clones, with 79% as singletons. The sample consisted of PBMCs. The receptors here all came from a woman between 50 and 59 years old in good health and CMV-seronegative.

The chain combines TRBV11-3 with TRBJ1-1, with 8 positions matching TRBD1. This CDR3 comprises 15 residues. Germline CDR1 SGHNT, CDR2 YENEEA. J gave up 4 bases and V 5 bases, and 9 bases lay outside the gene matches. The CDR3 DNA follows: TGTGCCAGCAGCATTCCGACAGGGGCAGCCACTGAAGCTTTCTTT. Its translation is CASSIPTGAATEAFF. Full variable domain (remainder filled in from reference TRBV11-3 and TRBJ1-1): EAGVVQSPRYKIIEKKQPVAFWCNPISGHNTLYWYLQNLGQGPELLIRYENEEAVDDSQLPKDRFSAERLKGVDSTLKIQPAELGDSAVYLCASSIPTGAATEAFFGQGTRLTVV.

The J gene is TRBJ2-7, the V gene TRBV28; D not certain. V lost 1 base, J lost 4 bases, and 11 bases lay in between. CDR1 and CDR2 (germline): MDHEN, SYDVKM. This CDR3 contains 14 residues. The chain's CDR3 is CASSLFGSGYEQYF. The CDR3 DNA is TGTGCCAGCAGTTTATTCGGGTCTGGGTACGAGCAGTACTTC.

The chain has TRBV30 and TRBJ1-1, with unresolved D. With 7 bases removed from V and 1 base from J, the gap between germline ends came to 4 bases. The CDR3 has 10 residues. The V gene's germline CDR1 is GTSNPN and CDR2 SVGIG (reference sequence). CDR3 residues: CALKNTEAFF. In DNA form, the CDR3 reads TGTGCCTTAAAGAACACTGAAGCTTTCTTT.

V gene TRBV27 combines with J gene TRBJ2-1, with 12 bases matching TRBD2. Germline V CDR1 and CDR2: MNHEY, SMNVEV (reference sequence). This CDR3 comprises 19 residues. V was clipped by 5 bases and J by 0 bases; unmatched bases: 11. CDR3 amino acids: CASSLQGLAGPGSYNEQFF. The CDR3 DNA is TGTGCCAGCAGTCTCCAGGGACTAGCGGGTCCTGGCTCCTACAATGAGCAGTTCTTC.

The genes are TRBV19 and TRBJ2-7; 12 nucleotides align to TRBD1. CDR3 length: 15 amino acids. V dropped 10 bases and J dropped 7; count of bases not matched to a gene: 14. Per germline, CDR1 LNHDA and CDR2 SQIVND (reference sequence). CDR3 sequence reads: CATRPGGQGAGEQYF. The DNA of the CDR3 is TGTGCCACCCGCCCGGGGGGACAGGGGGCAGGGGAGCAGTACTTC.

The J gene is TRBJ2-7, the V gene TRBV10-3, with 7 positions matching TRBD1. V dropped 1 base and J dropped 7; count of bases not matched to a gene: 7. Per the germline V gene, CDR1 is ENHRY and CDR2 is SYGVKD. This CDR3 contains 14 residues. CDR3 DNA sequence: TGTGCCATCAGTGAGTTGGAAGGGGGCAATGAGCAGTACTTC. Protein product: CAISELEGGNEQYF.

The chain has TRBV7-6 and TRBJ2-3, with TRBD2 matching over 7 bases. From germline, CDR1 is SGHVS and CDR2 FNYEAQ. The CDR3 length is 15 residues. V trimming: 1 base; J trimming: 1 base; junction bases outside the gene matches: 2. This CDR3 reads CASSLVGGGTDTQYF. As DNA, the CDR3 is TGTGCCAGCAGCTTAGTTGGGGGGGGCACAGATACGCAGTATTTT.

This chain joins TRBV15 and TRBJ1-2, with 10 bases lining up with TRBD1. V trimming: 1 base; J trimming: 2 bases; junction bases outside the gene matches: 4. Germline lookup yields CDR1 LNHNV and CDR2 YYDKDF (reference sequence). The CDR3 extends over 16 amino acids. DNA of the CDR3: TGTGCCACCAGCAGAGGGGGACAGGGGAGGAACTATGGCTACACCTTC. It encodes CATSRGGQGRNYGYTF.

V and J are TRBV4-3 and TRBJ1-3, with D possibly being TRBD1 (5 bases). The V and J ends lost 1 base and 3 bases respectively, with 10 bases between them. The CDR3 covers 15 residues. CDR1 is LGHNA and CDR2 is YSLEER in the germline V gene. In nucleotides, the CDR3 is TGCGCCAGCAGCCAAGCCGGGACTGGTGGAAACACCATATATTTT. As protein: CASSQAGTGGNTIYF.

This chain links TRBV7-8 with TRBJ2-1; tentatively, D is TRBD1 (5 bases). This CDR3 region has 14 residues. The V gene lost 3 bases and the J gene lost 7 bases, with 13 bases spanning the gap. The germline V gene encodes CDR1 SGHVS and CDR2 FQNEAQ. The CDR3 spells CASSFRAGWNEQFF. Written as DNA, the CDR3 is TGTGCCAGCAGCTTTCGGGCAGGGTGGAATGAGCAGTTCTTC.

In DNA form, the CDR3 reads TGTGCCAGCAGCCGTAATCCTGGACAGGGCTCTGGAAACACCATATATTTT. Its translation is CASSRNPGQGSGNTIYF. This chain joins TRBV7-2 and TRBJ1-3; TRBD1 agrees at 8 bases. The CDR3 loop spans 17 amino acids. CDR1 and CDR2 from the germline V gene are SGHTA and FQGNSA. After removal of 5 bases from V and 0 bases from J, the junction contained 9 bases not matched to a gene.

The rearrangement joins TRBV27 to TRBJ2-5, with 7 nucleotides matching TRBD1. The J call is in doubt because the DNA end fits TRBJ2-7 better. This CDR3 region has 14 residues. CDR1 and CDR2 from the germline V gene are MNHEY and SMNVEV (reference sequence). The DNA for the CDR3 is TGTGCCAGCAGTCCCGGGGACAGCAACTACGAGCAGTACTTC. It encodes CASSPGDSNYEQYF.

The chain is built from TRBV28 and TRBJ2-7; 10 bases match TRBD1. Germline V gives CDR1 MDHEN, CDR2 SYDVKM. The J segment lost 7 bases and the V segment lost 3 bases, leaving 9 bases of the junction unmatched. The CDR3 runs to 15 residues. As DNA, the CDR3 is TGTGCCAGCAGTTTGACCGGGACAGGGGTTCAAGAGCAGTACTTC. Translating it yields CASSLTGTGVQEQYF. Full variable domain (remainder filled in from reference TRBV28 and TRBJ2-7): DVKVTQSSRYLVKRTGEKVFLECVQDMDHENMFWYRQDPGLGLRLIYFSYDVKMKEKGDIPEGYSVSREKKERFSLILESASTNQTSMYLCASSLTGTGVQEQYFGPGTRLTVT.

The chain uses TRBV5-4 and TRBJ2-1, with D maybe TRBD1 (5 bases). This CDR3 is 13 amino acids long. From germline, CDR1 is SGHNT and CDR2 YYREEE (reference sequence). Between the trimmed V and J ends, which lost 5 bases and 5 bases, there was a span of 11 bases. The CDR3 reads CASSFDRNNEQFF. In nucleotides, the CDR3 is TGTGCCAGCAGTTTCGACAGAAACAATGAGCAGTTCTTC.

The chain links TRBV28 to TRBJ2-6; possible D gene TRBD1, 5 bases. This CDR3 contains 16 residues. Trimming removed 5 bases from V and 0 bases from J, with 11 bases in between. Germline-derived CDR1 and CDR2 are MDHEN and SYDVKM. CDR3 amino acids: CASSPRQYSGANVLTF. In nucleotides, the CDR3 is TGTGCCAGCAGTCCGAGACAGTACTCTGGGGCCAACGTCCTGACTTTC.

Turning to this clone: The junction shows a germline mismatch at one end, possibly a read error. The genes are TRBV5-4 and TRBJ2-7; no reliable D call. The CDR3 covers 8 residues. Germline values: CDR1 SGHNT, CDR2 YYREEE (reference sequence). The CDR3 nucleotides are TGTGCCAGCAGCCCCCCCAGGTTC. Protein: CASSPPRF.

V gene TRBV7-2 combines with J gene TRBJ1-2, with D unclear. CDR1 and CDR2 from the germline V gene are SGHTA and FQGNSA. V lost 1 base, J lost 6 bases, and 21 bases lay in between. This CDR3 is built from 17 residues. CDR3 in amino acids: CASSLEIRTTPHHGYTF. Here the CDR3 DNA reads TGTGCCAGCAGCTTAGAAATCCGTACAACCCCTCACCATGGCTACACCTTC.